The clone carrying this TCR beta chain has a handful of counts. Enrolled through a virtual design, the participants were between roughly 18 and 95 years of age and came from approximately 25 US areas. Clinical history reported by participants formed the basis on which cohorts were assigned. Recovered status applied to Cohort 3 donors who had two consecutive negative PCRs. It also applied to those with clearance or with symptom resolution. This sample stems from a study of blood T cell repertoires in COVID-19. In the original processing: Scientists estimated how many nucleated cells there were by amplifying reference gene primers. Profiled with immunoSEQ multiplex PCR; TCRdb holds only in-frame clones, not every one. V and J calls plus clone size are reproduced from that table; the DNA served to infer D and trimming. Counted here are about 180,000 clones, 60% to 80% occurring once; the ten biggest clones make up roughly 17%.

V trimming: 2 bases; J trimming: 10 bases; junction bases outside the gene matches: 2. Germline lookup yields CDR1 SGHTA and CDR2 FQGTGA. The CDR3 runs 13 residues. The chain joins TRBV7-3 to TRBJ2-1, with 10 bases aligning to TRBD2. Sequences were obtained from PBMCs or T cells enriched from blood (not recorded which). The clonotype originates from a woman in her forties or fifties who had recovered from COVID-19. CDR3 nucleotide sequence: TGTGCCAGCAGCTTACAGGGACTAGCGGAGCAGTTCTTC. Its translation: CASSLQGLAEQFF.